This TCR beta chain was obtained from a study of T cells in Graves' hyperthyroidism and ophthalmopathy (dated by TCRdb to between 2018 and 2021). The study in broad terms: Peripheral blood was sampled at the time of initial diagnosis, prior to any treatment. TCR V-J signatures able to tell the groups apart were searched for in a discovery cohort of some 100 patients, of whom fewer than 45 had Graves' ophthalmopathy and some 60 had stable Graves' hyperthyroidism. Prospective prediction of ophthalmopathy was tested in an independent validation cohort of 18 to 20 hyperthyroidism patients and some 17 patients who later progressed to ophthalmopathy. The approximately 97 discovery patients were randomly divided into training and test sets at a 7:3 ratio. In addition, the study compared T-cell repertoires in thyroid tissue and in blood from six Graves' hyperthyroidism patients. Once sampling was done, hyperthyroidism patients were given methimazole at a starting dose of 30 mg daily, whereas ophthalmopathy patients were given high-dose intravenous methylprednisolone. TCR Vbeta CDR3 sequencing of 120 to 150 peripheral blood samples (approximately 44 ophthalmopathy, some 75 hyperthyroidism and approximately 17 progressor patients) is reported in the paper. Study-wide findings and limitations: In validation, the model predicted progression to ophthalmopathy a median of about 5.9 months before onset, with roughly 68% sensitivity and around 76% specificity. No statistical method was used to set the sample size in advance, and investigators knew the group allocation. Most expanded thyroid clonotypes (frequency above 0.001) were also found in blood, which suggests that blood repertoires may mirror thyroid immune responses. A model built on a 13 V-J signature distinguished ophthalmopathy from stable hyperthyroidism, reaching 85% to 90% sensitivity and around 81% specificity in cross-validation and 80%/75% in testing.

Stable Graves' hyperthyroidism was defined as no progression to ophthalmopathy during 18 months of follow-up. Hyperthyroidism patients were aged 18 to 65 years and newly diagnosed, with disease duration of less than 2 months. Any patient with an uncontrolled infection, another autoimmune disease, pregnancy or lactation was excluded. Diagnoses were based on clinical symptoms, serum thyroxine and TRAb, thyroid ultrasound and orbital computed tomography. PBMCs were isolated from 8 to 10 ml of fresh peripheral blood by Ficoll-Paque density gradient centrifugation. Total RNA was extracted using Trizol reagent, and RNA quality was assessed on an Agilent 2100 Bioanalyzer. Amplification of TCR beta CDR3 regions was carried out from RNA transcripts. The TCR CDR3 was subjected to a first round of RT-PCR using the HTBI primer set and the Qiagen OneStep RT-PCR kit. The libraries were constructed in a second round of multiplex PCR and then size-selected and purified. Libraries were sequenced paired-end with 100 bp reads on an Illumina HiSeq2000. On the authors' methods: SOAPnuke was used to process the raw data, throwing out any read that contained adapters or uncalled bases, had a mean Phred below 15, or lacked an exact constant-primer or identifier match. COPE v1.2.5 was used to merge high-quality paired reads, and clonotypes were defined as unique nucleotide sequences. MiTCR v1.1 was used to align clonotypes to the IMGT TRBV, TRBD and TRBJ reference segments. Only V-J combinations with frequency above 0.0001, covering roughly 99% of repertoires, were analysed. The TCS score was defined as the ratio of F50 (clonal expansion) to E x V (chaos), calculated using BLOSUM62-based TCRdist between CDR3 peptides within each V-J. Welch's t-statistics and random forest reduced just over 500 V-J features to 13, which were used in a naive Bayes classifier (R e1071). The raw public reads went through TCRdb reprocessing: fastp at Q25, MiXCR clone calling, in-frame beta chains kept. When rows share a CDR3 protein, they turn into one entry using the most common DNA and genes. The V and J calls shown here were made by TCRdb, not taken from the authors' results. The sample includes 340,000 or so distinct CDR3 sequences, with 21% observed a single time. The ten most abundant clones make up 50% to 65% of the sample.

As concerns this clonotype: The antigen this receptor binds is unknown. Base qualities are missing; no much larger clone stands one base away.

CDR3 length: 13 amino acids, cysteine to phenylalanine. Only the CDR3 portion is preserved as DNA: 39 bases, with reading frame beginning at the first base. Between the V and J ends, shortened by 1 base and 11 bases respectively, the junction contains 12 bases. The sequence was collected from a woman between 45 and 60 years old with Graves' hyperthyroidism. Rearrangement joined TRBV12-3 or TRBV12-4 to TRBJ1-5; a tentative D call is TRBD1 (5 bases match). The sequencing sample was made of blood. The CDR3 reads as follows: CASSLVSRGTQHF. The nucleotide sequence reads TGTGCCAGCAGTTTAGTGTCGCGGGGGACCCAGCATTTT.